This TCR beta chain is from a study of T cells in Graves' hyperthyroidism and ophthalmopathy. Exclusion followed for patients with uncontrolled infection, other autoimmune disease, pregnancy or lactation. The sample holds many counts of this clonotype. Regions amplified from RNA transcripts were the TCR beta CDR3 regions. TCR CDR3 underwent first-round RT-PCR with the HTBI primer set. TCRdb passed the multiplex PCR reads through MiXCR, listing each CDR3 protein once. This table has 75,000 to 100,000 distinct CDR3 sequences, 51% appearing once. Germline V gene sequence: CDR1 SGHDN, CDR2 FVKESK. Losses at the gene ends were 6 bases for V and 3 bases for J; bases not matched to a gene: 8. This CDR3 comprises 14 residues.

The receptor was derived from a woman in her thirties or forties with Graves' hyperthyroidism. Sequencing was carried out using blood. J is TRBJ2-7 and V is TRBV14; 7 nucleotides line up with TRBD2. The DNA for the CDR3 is TGTGCCAGCAGTTGGGGGGGGTCCCTCTACGAGCAGTACTTC. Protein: CASSWGGSLYEQYF.